The 19 T cell receptor beta chains below come from one sample, sequenced in a study of blood T cell repertoires in COVID-19 (dated by TCRdb to 2019 to 2021). Library prep was done by the immunoSEQ multiplex PCR assay. In its TCRdb copy, this immuneACCESS table keeps in-frame sequences only and misses some clones. Where compared with another copy, unresolved V genes explain less than half of these, and the others have no known cause. The table for this sample lists 140,000 to 150,000 clones; roughly 84% of them were counted only once. The ten largest clonotypes hold about 40% of the sample. The source material was peripheral blood. These receptors were obtained from a human donor in a cohort sampled during active COVID-19.

This chain uses TRBV18 with TRBJ1-2, with a tentative D call TRBD1 (6 bases). From germline, CDR1 is KGHSH and CDR2 LQKENI. The V end was cut by 0 bases, the J end by 5 bases, with 7 bases between. The CDR3 is 13 amino acids. This chain's CDR3 is CASSPPGGYGYTF. The CDR3 DNA reads TGTGCCAGCTCACCACCAGGGGGATATGGCTACACCTTC.

In the case of this clone: A junction end diverges from the germline sequence, so it may reflect a read error. The chain couples TRBV24-1 to TRBJ2-1; a weak D match, TRBD1 (6 bases). Germline V lookup: CDR1 KGHDR, CDR2 SFDVKD. The length of the CDR3 is 12 residues. The CDR3 DNA reads TGTGCAACCAGGGGCCCCTACAATGAGCAGTTCTTC. Residues: CATRGPYNEQFF.

The V and J genes are TRBV4-3 and TRBJ1-1, with TRBD1 matching over 8 bases. CDR1 LGHNA and CDR2 YSLEER come from the germline V gene. Trimming at V came to 5 bases and at J to 4 bases, leaving 9 bases not matched to a gene. This CDR3 spans 15 amino acids. The CDR3 nucleotides are TGCGCCAGCAGCGATAGGACAGGGTCGGTCACTGAAGCTTTCTTT. Amino acids: CASSDRTGSVTEAFF.

The V gene is TRBV4-1, the J gene TRBJ2-5; D may be TRBD1 (6 bases). CDR3 length equals 15 residues. Germline CDR1 MGHRA, CDR2 YSYEKL. V shed 3 bases and J shed 3 bases, with 14 bases lying between them. This CDR3 reads CASSQSQGSEETQYF. The CDR3, as DNA: TGCGCCAGCAGCCAGAGCCAGGGGAGTGAAGAGACCCAGTACTTC.

This clone has only a few counts. The rearrangement joins TRBV5-8 to TRBJ1-4, with 9 bases fitting TRBD1. Germline CDR1 SGHTS, CDR2 YDEGEE. This CDR3 has 15 residues. Trimming removed 4 bases from V and 3 bases from J; junction bases left unmatched: 4. DNA for the CDR3: TGTGCCAGCAGCAGGAGGACAGGGGCTAATGAAAAACTGTTTTTT. Protein sequence: CASSRRTGANEKLFF.

The chain carries TRBV6-2 or TRBV6-3 and TRBJ2-1; D not certain. The CDR3 loop spans 16 amino acids. Between the trimmed V and J ends, which lost 4 bases and 0 bases, there was a span of 13 bases. Germline lookup yields CDR1 MNHEY and CDR2 SVGEGT. The CDR3 bases are TGTGCCAGCAGTTTGGGCGTCCCCAGCTCCTACAATGAGCAGTTCTTC. Amino acid sequence: CASSLGVPSSYNEQFF.

This sequence joins TRBV2 and TRBJ1-3; a weak D match, TRBD1 (6 bases). The V and J ends lost 6 bases and 0 bases respectively, with 9 bases between them. Germline V CDR1 and CDR2: SNHLY, FYNNEI. The CDR3 loop spans 14 amino acids. The CDR3 spells CASRLDSSGNTIYF. In DNA, the CDR3 is TGTGCCAGCAGATTGGACAGCTCTGGAAACACCATATATTTT.

This clone came up once. The chain has TRBV15 and TRBJ2-5; 7 bases agree with TRBD2. V was clipped by 3 bases and J by 5 bases; unmatched bases: 12. The CDR3 has 16 amino acids. The germline gives CDR1 LNHNV, CDR2 YYDKDF (reference sequence). The CDR3 bases are TGTGCCACCAGCAGGCAGAGGGGAGGGATGGGGGAGACCCAGTACTTC. Its protein product is CATSRQRGGMGETQYF.

The chain combines TRBV6-6 with TRBJ2-1, with a possible D match to TRBD2 (6 bases). The CDR3 is made up of 14 amino acids. Germline V CDR1 and CDR2: MNHNY, SVGAGI (reference sequence). V lost 5 bases and J 6 bases, leaving 14 bases between the germline ends. CDR3 bases: TGTGCCAGCAGTCGCCAGACTAGTCTCAATGAGCAGTTCTTC. It yields the protein CASSRQTSLNEQFF.

The chain is built from TRBV3-1 (or the pseudogene TRBV3-2) and TRBJ1-1, with 10 nucleotides matching TRBD1. Trimming took 8 bases from V and 6 from J; bases not matched to a gene: 3. The CDR3 consists of 12 residues. Looked up from germline, CDR1 is LGHDT and CDR2 is YNNKEL (reference sequence). The CDR3 DNA sequence: TGTGCCAGCCGACAGGGGGCTTCTGAAGCTTTCTTT. The encoded protein is CASRQGASEAFF.

The chain uses TRBV7-2 and TRBJ1-4; 8 nucleotides align to TRBD1. Germline V gene data show CDR1 as SGHTA and CDR2 as FQGNSA. This CDR3 region has 16 residues. V was clipped by 2 bases and J by 4 bases; unmatched bases: 6. CDR3 sequence: CASSLNRDRNNEKLFF. The CDR3 coding sequence is TGTGCCAGCAGCTTAAACAGGGACAGGAATAATGAAAAACTGTTTTTT.

V gene TRBV19 combines with J gene TRBJ2-1; TRBD2 is a possible D gene (6 bases). The germline V and J ends were trimmed by 4 bases and 2 bases, with 12 bases remaining between them. The CDR3 length is 15 residues. Germline V gene data show CDR1 as LNHDA and CDR2 as SQIVND (reference sequence). CDR3 region: CASSTGGIAYNEQFF. The DNA of the CDR3 is TGTGCCAGTAGTACGGGCGGGATTGCCTACAATGAGCAGTTCTTC.

The chain joins TRBV10-3 to TRBJ1-2; 7 bases are a match to TRBD1. The length of the CDR3 is 15 residues. V trimming: 2 bases; J trimming: 8 bases; junction bases outside the gene matches: 11. CDR1 is ENHRY, CDR2 SYGVKD, per germline. DNA of the CDR3: TGTGCCATCAGTGAGGGTGCGAACAGGGGTAGAGGCTACACCTTC. Translation: CAISEGANRGRGYTF.

The chain joins TRBV19 to TRBJ1-5; no firm D call. In germline, CDR1 is LNHDA, CDR2 SQIVND (reference sequence). Trimming removed 2 bases at V and 5 bases at J, with 7 bases between. This CDR3 region has 13 residues. CDR3 DNA sequence: TGTGCCAGTAGTATATTTCCCTATCAGCCCCAGCATTTT. Amino acids: CASSIFPYQPQHF.

The chain employs TRBV11-3 and TRBJ2-1; 11 bases match TRBD2. V was clipped by 5 bases and J by 9 bases; unmatched bases: 6. The CDR3 length is 14 residues. The germline gives CDR1 SGHNT, CDR2 YENEEA. In DNA, the CDR3 is TGTGCCAGCAGCCATAGACTAGCGGGATCTGAGCAGTTCTTC. It specifies CASSHRLAGSEQFF.

The CDR3 sequence: CASSPRQNTGELFF. The CDR3 DNA reads TGTGCCAGCAGCCCAAGACAGAACACCGGGGAGCTGTTTTTT. V is TRBV7-3 and J is TRBJ2-2; no clear D gene. The V and J ends lost 5 bases and 1 base respectively, with 8 bases between them. The CDR3 contains 14 residues. Germline V gene lookup returns CDR1 SGHTA and CDR2 FQGTGA.

The chain couples TRBV24-1 to TRBJ2-1; D gene ambiguous. This CDR3 comprises 13 residues. Germline CDR1 KGHDR, CDR2 SFDVKD. The V and J ends lost 5 bases and 3 bases respectively, with 7 bases between them. The CDR3 nucleotides read TGTGCCACCAGTGGTCAGGACTACAATGAGCAGTTCTTC. Amino acids: CATSGQDYNEQFF.

There are a few counts of this clone. The gene calls are TRBV7-2 and TRBJ2-1, with D possibly matching TRBD2 (5 bases). Germline lookup yields CDR1 SGHTA and CDR2 FQGNSA. The germline V and J ends were trimmed by 7 bases and 4 bases, with 17 bases remaining between them. The CDR3 covers 15 residues. The chain's CDR3 is CASNFGGIGYNEQFF. DNA of the CDR3: TGTGCCAGCAATTTCGGAGGTATTGGGTACAATGAGCAGTTCTTC.

This chain connects TRBV5-5 to TRBJ1-2; a possible D gene is TRBD1 (5 bases). The CDR3 length is 14 residues. Trimming left V 0 bases short and J 2 bases short, with 8 bases between. The germline CDR1 and CDR2 sequences are SGHKS and YYEKEE (reference sequence). CDR3 bases: TGTGCCAGCAGCTTGGAGCGGGGGAACTATGGCTACACCTTC. Amino acids: CASSLERGNYGYTF. Together with reference TRBV5-5 and TRBJ1-2, the CDR3 gives the full variable domain: DAGVTQSPTHLIKTRGQQVTLRCSPISGHKSVSWYQQVLGQGPQFIFQYYEKEERGRGNFPDRFSARQFPNYSSELNVNALLLGDSALYLCASSLERGNYGYTFGSGTRLTVV.